Listed below are T cell receptor beta chains from one sample, sequenced in a study of technical replicates of blood from a few donors. This table comes from immunoSEQ multiplex PCR, and its TCRdb copy is limited to in-frame clones, with some not included. Of roughly 90,000 clones in the sample, approximately 90% were seen once. The sequencing sample was made of T cells isolated from PBMCs. The receptor set was obtained from a human donor in good health. CDR3s include the opening cysteine and the closing phenylalanine or tryptophan. D genes are given only for firm matches. Rows give clone size only sometimes, using once, few, many, or a class for an expanded clone.

CDR3 DNA: TGCGCCAGCAGCTTGGTTTCTGGGAGGGAGAACACTGAAGCTTTCTTT
CDR3 protein: CASSLVSGRENTEAFF
J gene: TRBJ1-1
D gene: NA
clone size: NA
V gene: TRBV5-1

CDR3 DNA: TGTGCCAGCAGCTTGGACTCTCTTACGCCCCAGCATTTT
CDR3 protein: CASSLDSLTPQHF
J gene: TRBJ1-5
D gene: NA
clone size: NA
V gene: TRBV5-4

CDR3 DNA: TGTGCCAGCAGTCAGGCCCCAGGGGGCTGGGCTGAAGCTTTCTTT
CDR3 protein: CASSQAPGGWAEAFF
J gene: TRBJ1-1
D gene: TRBD1
clone size: few
V gene: TRBV27

CDR3 DNA: TGTGCCAGCAGCCCCGGGAACGGCGCCACCGGGGAGCTGTTTTTT
CDR3 protein: CASSPGNGATGELFF
J gene: TRBJ2-2
D gene: NA
clone size: NA
V gene: TRBV9

CDR3 DNA: TGTGCCAGCAGTGCGCAATCCGGAGCTTTCTTT
CDR3 protein: CASSAQSGAFF
J gene: TRBJ1-1
D gene: NA
clone size: few
V gene: TRBV2

CDR3 DNA: TGCGCCAGCAGCGTTAAGGGGGGGGGTAACAACCCATCCTACGAGCAGTACTTC
CDR3 protein: CASSVKGGGNNPSYEQYF
J gene: TRBJ2-7
D gene: NA
clone size: NA
V gene: TRBV5-1

CDR3 DNA: TGCGCCAGCAGCCAGATGGCCGGGGGGAACACTGAAGCTTTCTTT
CDR3 protein: CASSQMAGGNTEAFF
J gene: TRBJ1-1
D gene: NA
clone size: NA
V gene: TRBV5-1

CDR3 DNA: TGTGCCAGCAGTTTATCACTAACGCGGGAGTACAATGAGCAGTTCTTC
CDR3 protein: CASSLSLTREYNEQFF
J gene: TRBJ2-1
D gene: TRBD2
clone size: NA
V gene: TRBV27

CDR3 DNA: TGTGCCAGCAGCTTAAGAATTGGGGGGAGGCCAACTAATGAAAAACTGTTTTTT
CDR3 protein: CASSLRIGGRPTNEKLFF
J gene: TRBJ1-4
D gene: NA
clone size: NA
V gene: TRBV11-2

CDR3 DNA: TGTGCCAGCAGTGACCCGACAGGGTTTCGCTACACCTTC
CDR3 protein: CASSDPTGFRYTF
J gene: TRBJ1-2
D gene: TRBD1
clone size: NA
V gene: TRBV25-1

CDR3 DNA: TGCAGCGTTGGAGGTAGAGATACGCAGTATTTT
CDR3 protein: CSVGGRDTQYF
J gene: TRBJ2-3
D gene: NA
clone size: NA
V gene: TRBV29-1

CDR3 DNA: TGTGCCAGCAGCGCGGGACTAGCGGGAGGGGTTCAGTACTTC
CDR3 protein: CASSAGLAGGVQYF
J gene: TRBJ2-4
D gene: TRBD2
clone size: once
V gene: TRBV7-9

CDR3 DNA: TGTGCCAGCAGCTTAGGGGGGGATGAGCAGTTCTTC
CDR3 protein: CASSLGGDEQFF
J gene: TRBJ2-1
D gene: NA
clone size: NA
V gene: TRBV11-2

CDR3 DNA: TGTGCCAGCAGCCCCGGGACAGGGAGAACTGGGGCCAACGTCCTGACTTTC
CDR3 protein: CASSPGTGRTGANVLTF
J gene: TRBJ2-6
D gene: TRBD1
clone size: NA
V gene: TRBV2

CDR3 DNA: TGCAGCGTTGACTTGGACAGGGGAGGCTACGAGCAGTACTTC
CDR3 protein: CSVDLDRGGYEQYF
J gene: TRBJ2-7
D gene: TRBD1
clone size: once
V gene: TRBV29-1

CDR3 DNA: TGTGCCAGCAGTGTTAGTGGAGGGGACAGAAGGAACGAGCAGTACTTC
CDR3 protein: CASSVSGGDRRNEQYF
J gene: TRBJ2-7
D gene: NA
clone size: NA
V gene: TRBV2

CDR3 DNA: TGCGCCAGCAGCCAATGGACTAGCGGGGGGATTTCGAACACCGGGGAGCTGTTTTTT
CDR3 protein: CASSQWTSGGISNTGELFF
J gene: TRBJ2-2
D gene: TRBD2
clone size: NA
V gene: TRBV4-1

CDR3 DNA: TGTGCCAGCAGGACGCCTCACGGGGACTATGGCTACACCTTC
CDR3 protein: CASRTPHGDYGYTF
J gene: TRBJ1-2
D gene: NA
clone size: NA
V gene: TRBV6-5

CDR3 DNA: TGCGCCAGCAGCCAAGTATTAGGGACACAGAACACCGGGGAGCTGTTTTTT
CDR3 protein: CASSQVLGTQNTGELFF
J gene: TRBJ2-2
D gene: NA
clone size: NA
V gene: TRBV4-1

CDR3 DNA: TGCGCCAGCAGTGAGGGGACAGACTATGGCTACACCTTC
CDR3 protein: CASSEGTDYGYTF
J gene: TRBJ1-2
D gene: TRBD1
clone size: NA
V gene: TRBV10-1

CDR3 DNA: TGTGCCAGCAGTGCGGGAAAAACCACTGAAGCTTTCTTT
CDR3 protein: CASSAGKTTEAFF
J gene: TRBJ1-1
D gene: NA
clone size: NA
V gene: TRBV6-4

CDR3 DNA: TGTGCCAGCACTTCGCCCTCATCGGGCACAGATACGCAGTATTTT
CDR3 protein: CASTSPSSGTDTQYF
J gene: TRBJ2-3
D gene: NA
clone size: NA
V gene: TRBV27

CDR3 DNA: TGTGCCAGCTCACCAGGTCAGACAGGGGTAGGGGAGCAGTACTTC
CDR3 protein: CASSPGQTGVGEQYF
J gene: TRBJ2-7
D gene: TRBD1
clone size: NA
V gene: TRBV18

CDR3 DNA: TGTGCCACCCGGCGAGGAGGAAACACCGGGGAGCTGTTTTTT
CDR3 protein: CATRRGGNTGELFF
J gene: TRBJ2-2
D gene: NA
clone size: once
V gene: TRBV2

CDR3 DNA: TGTGCCAGCAGTCCGACAGGTGATAGCATGGAGACCCAGTACTTC
CDR3 protein: CASSPTGDSMETQYF
J gene: TRBJ2-5
D gene: NA
clone size: NA
V gene: TRBV27

CDR3 DNA: TGTGCCAGCAGTTACAGGGGGCTCACCGGGGAGCTGTTTTTT
CDR3 protein: CASSYRGLTGELFF
J gene: TRBJ2-2
D gene: TRBD1
clone size: NA
V gene: TRBV6-5

CDR3 DNA: TGTGCCAGCAGGGAAGGAGCGGGAGGGAGGGGAGATACGCAGTATTTT
CDR3 protein: CASREGAGGRGDTQYF
J gene: TRBJ2-3
D gene: TRBD2
clone size: NA
V gene: TRBV6-1

CDR3 DNA: TGTGCCAGCTCACCGGGAAGGGGCCAAGAGCAGTTCTTC
CDR3 protein: CASSPGRGQEQFF
J gene: TRBJ2-1
D gene: NA
clone size: NA
V gene: TRBV18

CDR3 DNA: TGTGCCAGCAGCTCTAGTAAACTTGGACAGGGAGTTTACAATGAGCAGTTCTTC
CDR3 protein: CASSSSKLGQGVYNEQFF
J gene: TRBJ2-1
D gene: TRBD1
clone size: NA
V gene: TRBV7-9

CDR3 DNA: TGTGCCAGCAGCAAATTTGATGGGAGGACAGGGAAGAACACTGAAGCTTTCTTT
CDR3 protein: CASSKFDGRTGKNTEAFF
J gene: TRBJ1-1
D gene: NA
clone size: NA
V gene: TRBV21-1

CDR3 DNA: TGTGCCAGCAGCCTGGAACAGGGTAATTCACCCCTCCACTTT
CDR3 protein: CASSLEQGNSPLHF
J gene: TRBJ1-6
D gene: NA
clone size: once
V gene: TRBV5-4

CDR3 DNA: TGTGCCAGCAGTGAATCCGGGACAGAGAGAAACTATGGCTACACCTTC
CDR3 protein: CASSESGTERNYGYTF
J gene: TRBJ1-2
D gene: TRBD1
clone size: NA
V gene: TRBV25-1

CDR3 DNA: TGTGCCAGCAGTGAAGAGGGCAGGGATTACGAGCAGTACTTC
CDR3 protein: CASSEEGRDYEQYF
J gene: TRBJ2-7
D gene: NA
clone size: few
V gene: TRBV6-1

CDR3 DNA: TGCGCCAGCAGGCGGACAGCGGGGTATGGCTACACCTTC
CDR3 protein: CASRRTAGYGYTF
J gene: TRBJ1-2
D gene: NA
clone size: NA
V gene: TRBV4-1

CDR3 DNA: TGTGCCAGCAGCTTTCGTGAAGCTGAGCCAGATACGCAGTATTTT
CDR3 protein: CASSFREAEPDTQYF
J gene: TRBJ2-3
D gene: NA
clone size: NA
V gene: TRBV13

CDR3 DNA: TGTGCCAGCAGCCCCCGAGGACAGGCGGGCACCGGGGAGCTGTTTTTT
CDR3 protein: CASSPRGQAGTGELFF
J gene: TRBJ2-2
D gene: TRBD1
clone size: once
V gene: TRBV7-6

CDR3 DNA: TGTGCCAGCAGTTTGACTTTTACACCCCTCCACTTT
CDR3 protein: CASSLTFTPLHF
J gene: TRBJ1-6
D gene: NA
clone size: NA
V gene: TRBV28

CDR3 DNA: TGTGCCAGCAGCCCATCAGGGGGGACCCCCGGGGGCCGGGAGCTGTTTTTT
CDR3 protein: CASSPSGGTPGGRELFF
J gene: TRBJ2-2
D gene: NA
clone size: NA
V gene: TRBV7-8

CDR3 DNA: TGTGCCAGCAGTGAATTCCAGGGGGCTAGCGGGGAGCTGTTTTTT
CDR3 protein: CASSEFQGASGELFF
J gene: TRBJ2-2
D gene: TRBD1
clone size: NA
V gene: TRBV6-1

CDR3 DNA: TGTGCCAGCTCACCAGGGGGAGGTAACTACACCTTC
CDR3 protein: CASSPGGGNYTF
J gene: TRBJ1-2
D gene: NA
clone size: NA
V gene: TRBV18

CDR3 DNA: TGTGCCTGGGGGCACAACACTGAAGCTTTCTTT
CDR3 protein: CAWGHNTEAFF
J gene: TRBJ1-1
D gene: NA
clone size: NA
V gene: TRBV30

CDR3 DNA: TGTGCCAGCAGCGTAGTTTCGGGGAACACTGAAGCTTTCTTT
CDR3 protein: CASSVVSGNTEAFF
J gene: TRBJ1-1
D gene: NA
clone size: NA
V gene: TRBV9

CDR3 DNA: TGTGCCTGGAGCACGACAGCGAACACTGAAGCTTTCTTT
CDR3 protein: CAWSTTANTEAFF
J gene: TRBJ1-1
D gene: NA
clone size: NA
V gene: TRBV30

CDR3 DNA: TGTGCCAGTAGTGACATCATTTCAAAATGCCACACCTTC
CDR3 protein: CASSDIISKCHTF
J gene: TRBJ1-2
D gene: NA
clone size: once
V gene: TRBV19

CDR3 DNA: TGTGCCAGCTCACCGAACAGGGGCGCACACTATGGCTACACCTTC
CDR3 protein: CASSPNRGAHYGYTF
J gene: TRBJ1-2
D gene: TRBD1
clone size: NA
V gene: TRBV18

CDR3 DNA: TGTGCCAGCAGTCCCGAGTCCACAGATACGCAGTATTTT
CDR3 protein: CASSPESTDTQYF
J gene: TRBJ2-3
D gene: NA
clone size: NA
V gene: TRBV2

CDR3 DNA: TGTGCCAGCAGTGAATCGGGGGGCTATGGCTACACCTTC
CDR3 protein: CASSESGGYGYTF
J gene: TRBJ1-2
D gene: NA
clone size: NA
V gene: TRBV6-1

CDR3 DNA: TGCGCCAGCAGCCAAGAGTCGCCGGGGACTTACTACGAGCAGTACTTC
CDR3 protein: CASSQESPGTYYEQYF
J gene: TRBJ2-7
D gene: NA
clone size: NA
V gene: TRBV4-1

CDR3 DNA: TGCGCCAGCAGTCCATTCGCAGTGCCGAACACCGGGGAGCTGTTTTTT
CDR3 protein: CASSPFAVPNTGELFF
J gene: TRBJ2-2
D gene: NA
clone size: NA
V gene: TRBV5-1

CDR3 DNA: TGTGCCAGCCCACTTCGCGTAAGGGCGGGAGTTGGCACAGATACGCAGTATTTT
CDR3 protein: CASPLRVRAGVGTDTQYF
J gene: TRBJ2-3
D gene: TRBD2
clone size: NA
V gene: TRBV7-4

CDR3 DNA: TGTGCCAGCAGCGTAGTTCCCGGGGGATCTCAAGAGACCCAGTACTTC
CDR3 protein: CASSVVPGGSQETQYF
J gene: TRBJ2-5
D gene: NA
clone size: NA
V gene: TRBV9

CDR3 DNA: TGTGCCAGCAGTACGACAGGAGTCCAGCAATTCTTC
CDR3 protein: CASSTTGVQQFF
J gene: TRBJ2-1
D gene: NA
clone size: NA
V gene: TRBV28

CDR3 DNA: TGTGCCATCAGTGAGGACCTCCCGGCTGCCGGGAACATTCAGTACTTC
CDR3 protein: CAISEDLPAAGNIQYF
J gene: TRBJ2-4
D gene: NA
clone size: NA
V gene: TRBV10-3

CDR3 DNA: TGCGCCAGCAGCCAAGACTACAGGGCAAATGAAAAACTGTTTTTT
CDR3 protein: CASSQDYRANEKLFF
J gene: TRBJ1-4
D gene: NA
clone size: NA
V gene: TRBV4-1